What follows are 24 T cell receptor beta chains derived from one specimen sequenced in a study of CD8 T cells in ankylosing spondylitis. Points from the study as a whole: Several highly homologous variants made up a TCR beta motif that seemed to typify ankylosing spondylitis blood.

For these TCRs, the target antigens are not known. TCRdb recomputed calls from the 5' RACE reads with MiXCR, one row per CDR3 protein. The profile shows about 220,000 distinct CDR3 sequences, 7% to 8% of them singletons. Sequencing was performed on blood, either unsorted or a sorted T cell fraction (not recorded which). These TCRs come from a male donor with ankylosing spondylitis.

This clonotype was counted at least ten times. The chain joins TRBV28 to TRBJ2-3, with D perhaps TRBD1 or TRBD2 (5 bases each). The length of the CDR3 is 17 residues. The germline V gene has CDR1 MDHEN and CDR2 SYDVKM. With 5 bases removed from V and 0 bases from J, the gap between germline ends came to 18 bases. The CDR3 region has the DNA TGTGCCAGCAGTCTAGGGGTTCTAGGAGGTAGCACAGATACGCAGTATTTT. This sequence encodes CASSLGVLGGSTDTQYF.

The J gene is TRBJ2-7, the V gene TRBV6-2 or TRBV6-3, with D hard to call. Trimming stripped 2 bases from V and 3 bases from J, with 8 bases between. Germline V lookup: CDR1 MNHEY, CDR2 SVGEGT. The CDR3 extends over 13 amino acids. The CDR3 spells CASSYASHYEQYF. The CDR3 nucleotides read TGTGCCAGCAGTTACGCCAGCCACTACGAGCAGTACTTC.

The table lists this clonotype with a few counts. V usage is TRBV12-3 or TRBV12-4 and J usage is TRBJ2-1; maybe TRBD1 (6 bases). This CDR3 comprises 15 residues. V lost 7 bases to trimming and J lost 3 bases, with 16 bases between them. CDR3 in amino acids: CASKSGVRLYNEQFF. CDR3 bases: TGTGCCAGCAAGTCAGGGGTCCGGCTCTACAATGAGCAGTTCTTC.

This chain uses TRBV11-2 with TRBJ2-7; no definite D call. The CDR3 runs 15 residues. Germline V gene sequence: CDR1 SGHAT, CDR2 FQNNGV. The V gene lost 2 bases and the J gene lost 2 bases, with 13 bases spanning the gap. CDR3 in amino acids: CASSLIGGGTYEQYF. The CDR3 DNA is TGTGCCAGCAGCTTAATCGGCGGCGGAACCTACGAGCAGTACTTC.

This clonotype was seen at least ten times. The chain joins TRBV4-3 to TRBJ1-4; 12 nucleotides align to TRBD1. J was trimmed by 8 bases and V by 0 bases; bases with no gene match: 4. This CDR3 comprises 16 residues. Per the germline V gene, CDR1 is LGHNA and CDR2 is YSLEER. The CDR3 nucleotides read TGCGCCAGCAGCCAAGATCCCGGGACAGGGGGCGAAAAACTGTTTTTT. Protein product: CASSQDPGTGGEKLFF.

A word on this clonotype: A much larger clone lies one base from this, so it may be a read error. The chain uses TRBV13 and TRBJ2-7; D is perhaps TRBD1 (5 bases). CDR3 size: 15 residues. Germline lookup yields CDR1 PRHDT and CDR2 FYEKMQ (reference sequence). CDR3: CASSSSSDNSNEQYF. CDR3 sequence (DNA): TGTGCCAGCAGCTCATCTTCGGACAACTCCAACGAGCAGTACTTC.

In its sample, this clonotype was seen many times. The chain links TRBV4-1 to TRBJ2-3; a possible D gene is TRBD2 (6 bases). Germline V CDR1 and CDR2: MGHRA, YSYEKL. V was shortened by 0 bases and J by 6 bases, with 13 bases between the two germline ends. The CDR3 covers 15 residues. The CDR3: CASSQEAGAGDTQYF. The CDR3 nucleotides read TGCGCCAGCAGCCAAGAAGCGGGTGCGGGTGATACGCAGTATTTT.

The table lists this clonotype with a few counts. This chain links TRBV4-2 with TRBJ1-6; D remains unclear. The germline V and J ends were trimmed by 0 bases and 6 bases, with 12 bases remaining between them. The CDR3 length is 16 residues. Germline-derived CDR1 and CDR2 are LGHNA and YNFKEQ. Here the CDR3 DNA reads TGTGCCAGCAGCCAAGATGGTTGGACCCTTAATTCACCCCTCCACTTT. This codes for CASSQDGWTLNSPLHF.

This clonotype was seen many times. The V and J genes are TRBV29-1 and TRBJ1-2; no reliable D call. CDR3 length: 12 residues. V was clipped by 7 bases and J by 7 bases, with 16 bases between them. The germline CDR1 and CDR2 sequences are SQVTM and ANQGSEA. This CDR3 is CSAPLGYGGYTF. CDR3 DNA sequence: TGCAGCGCTCCTTTGGGGTACGGTGGCTACACCTTC.

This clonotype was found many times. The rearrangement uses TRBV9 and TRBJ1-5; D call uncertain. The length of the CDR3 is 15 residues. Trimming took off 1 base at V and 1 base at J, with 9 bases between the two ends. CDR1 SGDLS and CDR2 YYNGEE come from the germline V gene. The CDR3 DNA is TGTGCCAGCAGCGTAAGCGCGTCGAGCAATCAGCCCCAGCATTTT. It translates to CASSVSASSNQPQHF.

CDR3 protein: CASSVGSNNSPLHF. DNA for the CDR3: TGTGCCAGCAGCGTAGGCAGCAATAATTCACCCCTCCACTTT. The chain links TRBV9 to TRBJ1-6; no clear D. Germline V gene sequence: CDR1 SGDLS, CDR2 YYNGEE. The ends were cut back, 0 bases at V and 5 bases at J, with 6 bases in the middle. This CDR3 spans 14 amino acids. The whole variable domain, filled in from reference TRBV9 and TRBJ1-6, reads DSGVTQTPKHLITATGQRVTLRCSPRSGDLSVYWYQQSLDQGLQFLIQYYNGEERAKGNILERFSAQQFPDLHSELNLSSLELGDSALYFCASSVGSNNSPLHFGNGTRLTVT.

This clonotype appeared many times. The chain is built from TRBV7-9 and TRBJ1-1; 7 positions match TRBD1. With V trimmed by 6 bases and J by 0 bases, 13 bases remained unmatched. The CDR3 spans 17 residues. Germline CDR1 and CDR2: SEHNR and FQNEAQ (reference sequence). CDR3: CASRSGQQDIMNTEAFF. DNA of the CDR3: TGTGCCAGCAGATCGGGACAGCAAGATATCATGAACACTGAAGCTTTCTTT.

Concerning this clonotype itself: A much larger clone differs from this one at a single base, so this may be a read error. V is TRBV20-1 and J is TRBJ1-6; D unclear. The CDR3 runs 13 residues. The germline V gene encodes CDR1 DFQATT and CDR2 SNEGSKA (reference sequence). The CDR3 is CSSASYYNSPLHF. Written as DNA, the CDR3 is TGCAGCTCCGCGAGCTACTATAATTCACCCCTCCACTTT.

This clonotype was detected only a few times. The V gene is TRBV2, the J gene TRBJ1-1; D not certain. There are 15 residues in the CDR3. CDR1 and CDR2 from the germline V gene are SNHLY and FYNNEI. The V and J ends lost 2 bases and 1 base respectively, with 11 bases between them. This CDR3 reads CASSELPYTNTEAFF. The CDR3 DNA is TGTGCCAGCAGTGAATTACCTTATACGAACACTGAAGCTTTCTTT.

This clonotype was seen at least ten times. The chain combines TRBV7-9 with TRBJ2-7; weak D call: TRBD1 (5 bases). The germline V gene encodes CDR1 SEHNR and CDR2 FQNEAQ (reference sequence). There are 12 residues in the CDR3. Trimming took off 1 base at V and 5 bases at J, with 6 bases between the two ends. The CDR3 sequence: CASSLVRDEQYF. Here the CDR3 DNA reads TGTGCCAGCAGCTTAGTCAGGGACGAGCAGTACTTC.

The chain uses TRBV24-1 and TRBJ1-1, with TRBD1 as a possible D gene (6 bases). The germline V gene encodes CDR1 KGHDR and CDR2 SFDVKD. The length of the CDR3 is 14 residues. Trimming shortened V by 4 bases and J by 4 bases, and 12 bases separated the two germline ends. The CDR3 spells CATSDRGGGTEAFF. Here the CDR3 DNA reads TGTGCCACCAGTGACCGCGGAGGGGGCACTGAAGCTTTCTTT.

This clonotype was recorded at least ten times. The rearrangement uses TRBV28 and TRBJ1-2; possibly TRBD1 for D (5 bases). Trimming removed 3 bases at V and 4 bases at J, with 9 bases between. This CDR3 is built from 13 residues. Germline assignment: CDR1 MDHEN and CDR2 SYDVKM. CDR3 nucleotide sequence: TGTGCCAGCAGTTTCCAGGGCACCTATGGCTACACCTTC. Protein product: CASSFQGTYGYTF.

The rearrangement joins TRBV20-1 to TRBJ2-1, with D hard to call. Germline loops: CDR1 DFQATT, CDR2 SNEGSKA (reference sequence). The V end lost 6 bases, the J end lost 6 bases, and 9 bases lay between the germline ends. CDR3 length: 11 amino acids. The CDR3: CSAWLANEQFF. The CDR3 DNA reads TGCAGTGCCTGGTTGGCCAATGAGCAGTTCTTC.

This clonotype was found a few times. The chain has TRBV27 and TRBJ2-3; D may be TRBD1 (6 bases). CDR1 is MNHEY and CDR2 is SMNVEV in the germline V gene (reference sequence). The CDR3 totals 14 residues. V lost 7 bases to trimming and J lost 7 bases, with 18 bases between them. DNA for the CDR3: TGTGCCAGCATCCCTGGGGGCCCCGGTAATACGCAGTATTTT. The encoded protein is CASIPGGPGNTQYF.

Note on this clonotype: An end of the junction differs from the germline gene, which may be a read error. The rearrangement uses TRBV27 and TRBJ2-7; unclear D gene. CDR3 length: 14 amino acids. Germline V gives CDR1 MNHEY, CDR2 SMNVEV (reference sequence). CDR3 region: CARSLLGISYEQYF. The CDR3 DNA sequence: TGTGCCCGCAGTTTATTAGGGATTAGCTACGAGCAGTACTTC.

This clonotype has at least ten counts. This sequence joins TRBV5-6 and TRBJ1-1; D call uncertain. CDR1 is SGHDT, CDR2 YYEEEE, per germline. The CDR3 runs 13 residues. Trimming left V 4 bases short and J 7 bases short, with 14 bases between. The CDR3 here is CASSVGANFEAFF. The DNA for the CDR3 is TGTGCCAGCAGCGTGGGAGCCAACTTTGAAGCTTTCTTT.

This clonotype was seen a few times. CDR3 in DNA: TGTGCCAGCAGTGCCCGGGTACCTGCGGGCACAGATACGCAGTATTTT. This translates into CASSARVPAGTDTQYF. V gene TRBV27 combines with J gene TRBJ2-3; unclear D gene. V lost 5 bases and J 1 base, leaving 16 bases between the germline ends. CDR3 length: 16 residues. CDR1 is MNHEY, CDR2 SMNVEV, per germline (reference sequence).

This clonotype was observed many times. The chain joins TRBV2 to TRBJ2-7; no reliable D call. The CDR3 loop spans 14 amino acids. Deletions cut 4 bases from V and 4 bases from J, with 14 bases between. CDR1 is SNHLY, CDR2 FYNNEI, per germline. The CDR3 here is CASSAPFSAYEQYF. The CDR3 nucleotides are TGTGCCAGCAGTGCTCCATTTTCTGCATACGAGCAGTACTTC.

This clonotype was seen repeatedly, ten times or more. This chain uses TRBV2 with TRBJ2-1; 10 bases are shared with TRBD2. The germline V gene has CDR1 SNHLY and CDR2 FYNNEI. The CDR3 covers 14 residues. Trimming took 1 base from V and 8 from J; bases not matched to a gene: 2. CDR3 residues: CASSEEREGYEQFF. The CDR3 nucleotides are TGTGCCAGCAGTGAAGAGCGGGAGGGCTATGAGCAGTTCTTC. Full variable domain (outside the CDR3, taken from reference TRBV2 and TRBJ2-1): EPEVTQTPSHQVTQMGQEVILRCVPISNHLYFYWYRQILGQKVEFLVSFYNNEISEKSEIFDDQFSVERPDGSNFTLKIRSTKLEDSAMYFCASSEEREGYEQFFGPGTRLTVL.